This T cell receptor beta chain emerged from a study of shared clonotypes between healthy human individuals. Method: immunoSEQ multiplex PCR; TCRdb's copy keeps in-frame clones and lacks some. The sample holds some 2,400,000 clones, approximately 94% seen once. V was cut by 2 bases and J by 6 bases, with 5 bases left in between. Germline V gives CDR1 SGHKS, CDR2 YYEKEE (reference sequence). The CDR3 is made up of 11 amino acids. The chain links TRBV5-5 to TRBJ1-2; no clear D. The receptor's source is a man younger than 35 in good health. Sequencing used naive CD4+ T cells sorted from blood. The subset is: CD45RA+ positively selected. The CDR3 protein is CASSLRDGYTF. CDR3 nucleotides: TGTGCCAGCAGCTTAAGGGATGGCTACACCTTC.